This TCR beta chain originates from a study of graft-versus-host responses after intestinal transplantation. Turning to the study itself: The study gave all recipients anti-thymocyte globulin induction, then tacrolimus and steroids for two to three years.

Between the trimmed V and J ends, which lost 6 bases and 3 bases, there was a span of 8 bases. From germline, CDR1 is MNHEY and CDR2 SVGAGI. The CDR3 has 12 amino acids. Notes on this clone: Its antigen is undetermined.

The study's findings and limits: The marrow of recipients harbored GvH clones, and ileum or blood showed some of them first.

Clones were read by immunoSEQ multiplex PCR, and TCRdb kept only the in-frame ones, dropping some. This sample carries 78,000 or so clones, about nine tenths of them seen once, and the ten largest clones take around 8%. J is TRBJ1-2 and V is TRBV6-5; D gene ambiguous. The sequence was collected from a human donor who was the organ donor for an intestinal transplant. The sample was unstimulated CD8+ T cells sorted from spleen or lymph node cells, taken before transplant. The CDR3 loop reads CASSGPYYGYTF. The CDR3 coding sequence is TGTGCCAGCAGCGGGCCCTACTATGGCTACACCTTC.